What follows is one TCR beta chain and its context. Its antigen remains unidentified. This entry belongs to a study of cytomegalovirus exposure and HLA in healthy donors. Study observations and caveats: About 87% or about 30% of the time was how often most TCR beta V segments were productive, according to an earlier analysis. In a later analysis, a genetic analysis reported fewer productive-TCR N-insertions in an Asian-associated ancestry cluster than the cohort average.

The PCR used 60 Vbeta and 13 Jbeta primers. Profiling relied on immunoSEQ multiplex PCR, and the TCRdb table lists in-frame clones only, not all of them. This sample has roughly 190,000 clones; over 75% occur once, and the top ten carry 10% to 13%. V lost 5 bases, J lost 3 bases, and 13 bases lay in between. This CDR3 is 14 amino acids long. Germline CDR1 reads LNHDA; CDR2 reads SQIVND (reference sequence). The sample was PBMCs. The V call is TRBV19, the J call TRBJ2-5, with D tentatively TRBD1 (6 bases). This receptor was identified in a woman aged 45-60 years in good health and CMV-seropositive. This chain's CDR3 is CASSAQGAEETQYF. As DNA, the CDR3 is TGTGCCAGTAGTGCACAGGGTGCGGAAGAGACCCAGTACTTC.